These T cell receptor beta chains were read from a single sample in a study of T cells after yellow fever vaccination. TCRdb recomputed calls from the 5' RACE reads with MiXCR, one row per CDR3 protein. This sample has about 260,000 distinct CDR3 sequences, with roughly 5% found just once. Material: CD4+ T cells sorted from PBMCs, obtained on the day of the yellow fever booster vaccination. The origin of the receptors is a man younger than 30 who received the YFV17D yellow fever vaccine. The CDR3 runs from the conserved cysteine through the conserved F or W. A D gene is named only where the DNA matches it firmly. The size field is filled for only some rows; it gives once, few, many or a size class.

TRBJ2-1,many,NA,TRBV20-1,CSASAGSSYNEQFF,TGCAGTGCTAGTGCAGGTAGCTCCTACAATGAGCAGTTCTTC
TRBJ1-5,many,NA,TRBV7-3,CASSGGLNQPQHF,TGTGCCAGCAGCGGGGGACTGAATCAGCCCCAGCATTTT
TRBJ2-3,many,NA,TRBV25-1,CASKRGTDTQYF,TGTGCCAGCAAGAGGGGCACAGATACGCAGTATTTT
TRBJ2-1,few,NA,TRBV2,CASSAAEYNEQFF,TGTGCCAGCAGTGCCGCGGAATACAATGAGCAGTTCTTC
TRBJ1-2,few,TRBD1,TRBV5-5,CASSLEGQGPGYTF,TGTGCCAGCAGCTTGGAGGGACAGGGACCTGGCTACACCTTC
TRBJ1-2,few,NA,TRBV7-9,CASTTGQGYGYTF,TGTGCCAGCACCACTGGGCAGGGCTATGGCTACACCTTC
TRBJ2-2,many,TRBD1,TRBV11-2,CASSLRGTGTTGELFF,TGTGCCAGCAGCTTGAGAGGGACAGGGACCACCGGGGAGCTGTTTTTT
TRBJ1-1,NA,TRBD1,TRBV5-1,CASSPGQGVANEAFF,TGCGCCAGCAGCCCGGGACAGGGCGTTGCCAATGAAGCTTTCTTT
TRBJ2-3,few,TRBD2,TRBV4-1,CASSQYRDGGADTQYF,TGCGCCAGCAGCCAATACCGGGACGGGGGGGCAGATACGCAGTATTTT
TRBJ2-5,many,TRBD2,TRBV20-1,CSAGTSGGKTQYF,TGCAGTGCTGGGACTAGCGGGGGAAAGACCCAGTACTTC
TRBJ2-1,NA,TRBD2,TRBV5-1,CASSLSWAGGSYNEQFF,TGCGCCAGCAGCTTGAGCTGGGCGGGGGGCTCCTACAATGAGCAGTTCTTC
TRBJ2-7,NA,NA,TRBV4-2,CASSQEPSSYEQYF,TGTGCCAGCAGCCAAGAACCGAGCTCCTACGAGCAGTACTTC
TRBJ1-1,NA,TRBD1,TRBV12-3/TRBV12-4,CASRLGTGNTEAFF,TGTGCCAGCAGGTTGGGGACAGGGAACACTGAAGCTTTCTTT
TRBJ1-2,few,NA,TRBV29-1,CSVVVQQNYGYTF,TGCAGCGTTGTCGTGCAGCAGAACTATGGCTACACCTTC
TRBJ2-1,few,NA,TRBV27,CASSLRGFSYNEQFF,TGTGCCAGCAGTTTACGCGGTTTCTCCTACAATGAGCAGTTCTTC
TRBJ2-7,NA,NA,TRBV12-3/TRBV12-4,CASSFGPPYEQYF,TGTGCCAGCAGTTTCGGGCCGCCCTACGAGCAGTACTTC
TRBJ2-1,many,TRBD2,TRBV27,CASSTYGTQTSGGATQFF,TGTGCCAGCAGCACCTACGGGACGCAGACTAGCGGGGGGGCCACGCAGTTCTTC
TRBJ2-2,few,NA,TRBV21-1,CASSKESLAGGTGELFF,TGTGCCAGCAGCAAAGAGTCGCTAGCGGGGGGAACCGGGGAGCTGTTTTTT
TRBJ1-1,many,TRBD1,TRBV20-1,CSARLDRVNTEAFF,TGCAGTGCTAGGTTGGACAGGGTGAACACTGAAGCTTTCTTT
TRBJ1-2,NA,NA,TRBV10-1,CASSENGIYGYTF,TGCGCCAGCAGTGAGAACGGGATCTATGGCTACACCTTC
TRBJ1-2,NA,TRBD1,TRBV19,CASSMGDSLLPLYGYTF,TGTGCCAGTAGTATGGGGGACAGCCTCCTTCCCCTCTATGGCTACACCTTC
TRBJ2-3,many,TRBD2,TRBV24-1,CATSDGLAGTDTQYF,TGTGCCACCAGTGATGGACTAGCGGGGACCGATACGCAGTATTTT
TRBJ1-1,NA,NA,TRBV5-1,CASSLEAGIEAFF,TGCGCCAGCAGCTTGGAGGCAGGGATTGAAGCTTTCTTT
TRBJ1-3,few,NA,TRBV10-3,CAISDTGRIGNTIYF,TGTGCCATCAGTGACACCGGACGGATAGGAAACACCATATATTTT
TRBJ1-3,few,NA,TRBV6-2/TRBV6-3,CASKKGPSGNTIYF,TGTGCCAGCAAAAAGGGACCTTCTGGAAACACCATATATTTT
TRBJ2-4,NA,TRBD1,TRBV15,CATSPRGLAKNIQYF,TGTGCCACCAGTCCGAGGGGGCTAGCCAAAAACATTCAGTACTTC
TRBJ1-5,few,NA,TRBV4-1,CASSPGWYSNQPQHF,TGCGCCAGCAGCCCCGGGTGGTATAGCAATCAGCCCCAGCATTTT
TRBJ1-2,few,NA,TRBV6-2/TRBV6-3,CASSESIGRRRTGGYTF,TGTGCCAGCAGTGAATCTATCGGGCGAAGAAGAACAGGGGGCTACACCTTC
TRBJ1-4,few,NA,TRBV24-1,CATSDGGARGEKLFF,TGTGCCACCAGTGACGGGGGCGCGCGGGGTGAAAAACTGTTTTTT
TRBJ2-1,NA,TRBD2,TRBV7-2,CASSLGGLGVYNEQFF,TGTGCCAGCAGCTTAGGGGGACTAGGGGTTTACAATGAGCAGTTCTTC
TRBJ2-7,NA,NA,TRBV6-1,CASSEAGPYEQYF,TGTGCCAGCAGTGAAGCGGGACCCTACGAGCAGTACTTC
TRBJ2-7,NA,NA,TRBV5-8,CASSYGGLPPSYEQYF,TGTGCCAGCAGCTACGGGGGCCTGCCCCCATCCTACGAGCAGTACTTC
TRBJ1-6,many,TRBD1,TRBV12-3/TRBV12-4,CASSLGTANSPLHF,TGTGCCAGCAGCCTCGGGACAGCCAATTCACCCCTCCACTTT
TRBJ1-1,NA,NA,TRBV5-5,CASSLFGGDAEAFF,TGTGCCAGCAGCTTGTTCGGGGGAGACGCTGAAGCTTTCTTT
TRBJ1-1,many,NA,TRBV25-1,CATVPPGRANTEAFF,TGTGCCACCGTACCTCCGGGACGGGCGAACACTGAAGCTTTCTTT
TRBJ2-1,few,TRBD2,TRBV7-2,CASSLRGLAGWSSYNEQFF,TGTGCCAGCAGCTTAAGGGGACTAGCGGGATGGAGCTCCTACAATGAGCAGTTCTTC
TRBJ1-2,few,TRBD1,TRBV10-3,CAISEHRGPNYGYTF,TGTGCCATCAGTGAGCACAGGGGGCCCAACTATGGCTACACCTTC
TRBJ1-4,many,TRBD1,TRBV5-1,CASRIGTAEATNEKLFF,TGCGCCAGCAGAATCGGGACAGCAGAGGCAACTAATGAAAAACTGTTTTTT
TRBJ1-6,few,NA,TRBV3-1,CASSPPGRLNSPLHF,TGTGCCAGCAGCCCACCGGGACGGCTTAATTCACCCCTCCACTTT
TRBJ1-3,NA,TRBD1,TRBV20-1,CSAEGTASGNTIYF,TGCAGTGCAGAAGGGACAGCCTCTGGAAACACCATATATTTT
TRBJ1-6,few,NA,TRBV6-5,CASSYSAKVIYNSPLHF,TGTGCCAGCAGTTACTCCGCTAAAGTAATCTATAATTCACCCCTCCACTTT
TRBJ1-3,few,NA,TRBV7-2,CASMLGAGGNTIYF,TGTGCCAGCATGTTGGGAGCTGGGGGAAACACCATATATTTT
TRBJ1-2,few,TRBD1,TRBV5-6,CASSLDLRRGGYTF,TGTGCCAGCAGCCTTGACTTACGCAGGGGGGGCTACACCTTC
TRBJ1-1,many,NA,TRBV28,CASSLTRTEAFF,TGTGCCAGCAGTTTAACGAGGACTGAAGCTTTCTTT
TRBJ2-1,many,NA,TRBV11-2,CASSPRRQSNEQFF,TGTGCCAGCAGCCCTCGTCGACAGAGCAATGAGCAGTTCTTC
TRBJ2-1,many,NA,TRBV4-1,CASSQIRVDEQFF,TGCGCCAGCAGCCAAATCAGAGTCGATGAGCAGTTCTTC
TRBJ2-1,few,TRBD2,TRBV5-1,CASSPTSGGGYNEQFF,TGCGCCAGCAGCCCAACTAGCGGGGGGGGCTACAATGAGCAGTTCTTC
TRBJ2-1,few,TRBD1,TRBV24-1,CATSDGTVGNEQFF,TGTGCCACCAGTGACGGGACAGTCGGGAATGAGCAGTTCTTC
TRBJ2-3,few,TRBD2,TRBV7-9,CASRLAGADTQYF,TGTGCCAGCAGATTAGCGGGGGCAGATACGCAGTATTTT
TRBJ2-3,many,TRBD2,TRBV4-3,CASSQVLAGDTDTQYF,TGCGCCAGCAGCCAAGTCCTAGCGGGGGACACAGATACGCAGTATTTT
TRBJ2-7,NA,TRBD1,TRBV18,CASSPTGQGVYEQYF,TGTGCCAGCTCACCGACTGGACAGGGGGTCTACGAGCAGTACTTC
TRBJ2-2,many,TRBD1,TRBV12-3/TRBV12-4,CASARKGTEHTGELFF,TGTGCCAGTGCAAGGAAAGGGACAGAACACACCGGGGAGCTGTTTTTT
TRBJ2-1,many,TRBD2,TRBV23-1,CASSQIPIAGPGEQFF,TGCGCCAGCAGTCAAATCCCCATAGCGGGGCCGGGGGAGCAGTTCTTC
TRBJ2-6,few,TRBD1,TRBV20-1,CSARGQSGANVLTF,TGCAGTGCTAGGGGACAGTCAGGGGCCAACGTCCTGACTTTC
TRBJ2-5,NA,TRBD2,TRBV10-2,CATTSGARETQYF,TGCGCCACCACCAGCGGGGCTAGAGAGACCCAGTACTTC